The 13 T cell receptor beta chains reported below all come from one sample, sequenced in a study of blood T cells in healthy people across ages. The authors ran a second PCR of 7 to 11 cycles using a sample-barcoded 5' primer and a J-beta primer mix. TCRdb analysed the 5' RACE reads with MiXCR anew, one entry per CDR3 protein. The repertoire consists of about 830,000 distinct CDR3 sequences, with around 62% occurring once and the leading ten covering about a quarter. Sequenced sample: blood. These receptors all come from a man under 40 in good health.

This clonotype was recorded a few times. The genes are TRBV10-3 and TRBJ2-3; D gene unclear. The V end was cut by 0 bases, the J end by 1 base, with 8 bases between. The CDR3 consists of 15 residues. CDR1 and CDR2 from the germline V gene are ENHRY and SYGVKD. Written as DNA, the CDR3 is TGTGCCATCAGTGAGTCGCGCGATGGCACAGATACGCAGTATTTT. Amino acid sequence: CAISESRDGTDTQYF.

V gene TRBV4-3 combines with J gene TRBJ1-6; 8 positions match TRBD1. Germline V gene sequence: CDR1 LGHNA, CDR2 YSLEER. This CDR3 comprises 15 residues. Trimming removed 3 bases from V and 5 bases from J; junction bases left unmatched: 3. In nucleotides, the CDR3 is TGCGCCAGCAGCCACCTACAGGGGGATAATTCACCCCTCCACTTT. As protein: CASSHLQGDNSPLHF.

In its sample, this clonotype was seen a few times. The V call is TRBV18, the J call TRBJ2-1, with 7 bases fitting TRBD1. The CDR3 length is 16 residues. Per germline, CDR1 KGHSH and CDR2 LQKENI. Trimming took 8 bases from V and 0 from J; bases not matched to a gene: 10. The CDR3 loop is CASTTGTEHSYNEQFF. CDR3 coding DNA: TGTGCCAGCACTACCGGGACAGAACACTCCTACAATGAGCAGTTCTTC.

Only a few counts were recorded for this clonotype. The chain is built from TRBV20-1 and TRBJ1-2; 7 bases align to TRBD1. In germline, CDR1 is DFQATT, CDR2 SNEGSKA (reference sequence). V gave up 2 bases and J gave up 4 bases; unmatched junction bases: 25. There are 20 residues in the CDR3. CDR3 region: CSARRSGGLWTGEDIYGYTF. Here the CDR3 DNA reads TGCAGTGCTAGACGGTCCGGTGGACTGTGGACAGGAGAGGATATCTATGGCTACACCTTC.

V gene TRBV2 combines with J gene TRBJ2-7, with TRBD1 matching 9 bases. The CDR3 is 14 residues long. CDR1 is SNHLY, CDR2 FYNNEI, per germline. The V gene end was trimmed by 2 bases and the J gene end by 5 bases; junction bases not matched to a gene: 4. This chain's CDR3 is CASSEQGTGHEQYF. In nucleotides, the CDR3 is TGTGCCAGCAGTGAACAGGGGACAGGGCACGAGCAGTACTTC.

The V gene is TRBV4-1, the J gene TRBJ2-4; 8 nucleotides match TRBD1. The CDR3 totals 17 residues. From germline, CDR1 is MGHRA and CDR2 YSYEKL. Trimming took 1 base from V and 3 from J; bases not matched to a gene: 8. This CDR3 reads CASSQVWQGAVKNIQYF. The CDR3 DNA reads TGCGCCAGCAGCCAAGTATGGCAGGGGGCGGTCAAAAACATTCAGTACTTC.

This clonotype was seen more than once but under ten times. The rearrangement joins TRBV5-1 to TRBJ2-5; D call uncertain. This CDR3 region has 14 residues. The V end lost 1 base, the J end lost 0 bases, and 7 bases lay between the germline ends. CDR1 is SGHRS, CDR2 YFSETQ, per germline. Here the CDR3 reads CASSLNRYQETQYF. The CDR3 DNA sequence: TGCGCCAGCAGCTTGAACCGGTACCAAGAGACCCAGTACTTC.

The chain employs TRBV9 and TRBJ1-5; 8 bases map to TRBD1. The CDR3 totals 19 residues. Germline V lookup: CDR1 SGDLS, CDR2 YYNGEE. V trimming: 0 bases; J trimming: 1 base; junction bases outside the gene matches: 12. The CDR3 DNA reads TGTGCCAGCAGCGTAGGCGAGACAGGGGCTACTATAAGCAATCAGCCCCAGCATTTT. Its protein product is CASSVGETGATISNQPQHF.

The rearrangement joins TRBV4-1 to TRBJ1-5, with D uncertain. The V end was cut by 0 bases, the J end by 4 bases, with 10 bases between. The germline V gene encodes CDR1 MGHRA and CDR2 YSYEKL. The CDR3 totals 15 residues. The chain's CDR3 is CASSQDWRGNQPQHF. The CDR3 DNA reads as TGCGCCAGCAGCCAAGATTGGAGAGGGAATCAGCCCCAGCATTTT.

The gene calls are TRBV20-1 and TRBJ2-2; 7 bases line up with TRBD1. The CDR3 is made up of 15 amino acids. V lost 2 bases, J lost 5 bases, and 8 bases stayed unmatched. CDR1 DFQATT and CDR2 SNEGSKA come from the germline V gene (reference sequence). CDR3 residues: CSARPTGVWTGELFF. For the CDR3, the DNA is TGCAGTGCTAGACCTACAGGGGTATGGACCGGGGAGCTGTTTTTT.

The chain joins TRBV7-9 to TRBJ1-2; no firm D call. The germline V gene encodes CDR1 SEHNR and CDR2 FQNEAQ (reference sequence). V was trimmed by 3 bases and J by 6 bases, leaving 14 bases between them. The CDR3 is 14 amino acids. In DNA, the CDR3 is TGTGCCAGCAGCTTTGAGGTCGTGAAGGATGGCTACACCTTC. Its translation: CASSFEVVKDGYTF.

The V call is TRBV27, the J call TRBJ1-4, with 7 bases identical to TRBD1. CDR3 size: 14 residues. The ends lost 6 bases at V and 5 bases at J; junction bases unmatched: 6. Germline CDR1 and CDR2: MNHEY and SMNVEV (reference sequence). The CDR3 loop is CASRLSGGNEKLFF. The CDR3 bases are TGTGCCAGCAGGTTGTCAGGGGGGAATGAAAAACTGTTTTTT.

This clonotype came up a few times. The rearrangement uses TRBV27 and TRBJ2-3, with D tentatively TRBD2 (5 bases). The V and J ends lost 4 bases and 2 bases respectively, with 13 bases between them. The CDR3 covers 15 residues. CDR1 MNHEY and CDR2 SMNVEV come from the germline V gene (reference sequence). Here the CDR3 DNA reads TGTGCCAGCAGTTCCCCGGGATTCTACACAGATACGCAGTATTTT. It translates to CASSSPGFYTDTQYF.